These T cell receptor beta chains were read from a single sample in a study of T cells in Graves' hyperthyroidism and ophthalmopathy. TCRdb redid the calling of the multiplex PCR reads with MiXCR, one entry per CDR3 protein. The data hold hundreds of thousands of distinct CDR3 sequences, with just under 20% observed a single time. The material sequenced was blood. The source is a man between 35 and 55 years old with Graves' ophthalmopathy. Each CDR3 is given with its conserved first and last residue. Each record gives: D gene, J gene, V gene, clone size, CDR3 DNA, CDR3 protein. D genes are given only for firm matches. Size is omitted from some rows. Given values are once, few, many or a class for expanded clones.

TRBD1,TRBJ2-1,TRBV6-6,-,TGTGCCAGCAGTTACTCGCCGGATCGACAGGGGAACCACAATGAGCAGTTCTTC,CASSYSPDRQGNHNEQFF
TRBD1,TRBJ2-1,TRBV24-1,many,TGTGCCACCAGTGAGTATGGGACAGGGGATTCCAATGAGCAGTTCTTC,CATSEYGTGDSNEQFF
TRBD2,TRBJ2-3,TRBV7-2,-,TGTGCCAGCAGCAAAACTAGCGGGGTGACGGGCGGGGCCGTTGATACGCAGTATTTT,CASSKTSGVTGGAVDTQYF
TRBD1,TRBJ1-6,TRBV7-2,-,TGTGCCAGCAGCCCGCGGACAGGGCAGGATTCACCCCTCCACTTT,CASSPRTGQDSPLHF
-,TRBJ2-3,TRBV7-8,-,TGTGCCAGCAGGTACTCTTATAACAGGGAGTGGAACACAGATACGCAGTATTTT,CASRYSYNREWNTDTQYF
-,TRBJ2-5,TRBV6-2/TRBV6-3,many,TGTGCCAGCAGTTTCTCGGAGGGCCAGTACTTC,CASSFSEGQYF
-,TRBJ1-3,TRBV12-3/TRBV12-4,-,TGTGCCAGCAGTTCTACCAGAAACACCATATATTTT,CASSSTRNTIYF
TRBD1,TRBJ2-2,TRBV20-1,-,TGCAGTGCCCCGGGACAGCCTACCGGGGAGCTGTTTTTT,CSAPGQPTGELFF
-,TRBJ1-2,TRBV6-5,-,TGTGCCAGCAGTTACTCCCGCGGGACGAACTATGGCTACACCTTC,CASSYSRGTNYGYTF
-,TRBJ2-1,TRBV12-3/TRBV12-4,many,TGTGCCAGCAGTTGGGCGGGGTTGGAGCAGTTCTTC,CASSWAGLEQFF
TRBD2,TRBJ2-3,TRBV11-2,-,TGTGCCAGCAGCTTACCACTAGCGGCCCGCCCCGATACGCAGTATTTT,CASSLPLAARPDTQYF
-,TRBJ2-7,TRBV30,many,TGTGCCTGGAGCCAGAGGGGGGACGAGCAGTACTTC,CAWSQRGDEQYF
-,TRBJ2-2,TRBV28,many,TGTGCCAGCAGTTCTACAGGGCTTGGCGGGGAGCTGTTTTTT,CASSSTGLGGELFF
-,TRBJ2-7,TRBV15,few,TGTGCCACCAGTTCTCCACAGGGCTCCTACGAGCAGTACTTC,CATSSPQGSYEQYF
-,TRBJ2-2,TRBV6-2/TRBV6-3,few,TGTGCCAGCAGTCTCATCAGGGCAAACACCGGGGAGCTGTTTTTT,CASSLIRANTGELFF
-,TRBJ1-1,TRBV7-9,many,TGTGCCAGCAGCTTAGTATTCCCCACTGAAGCTTTCTTT,CASSLVFPTEAFF
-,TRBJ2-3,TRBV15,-,TGTGCCACCAGCAGCTACGCGGATACGCAGTATTTT,CATSSYADTQYF
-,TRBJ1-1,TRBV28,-,TGTGCCAGCAGTTCCCTTCAGACAGGACCGTTGACTTTCTTT,CASSSLQTGPLTFF
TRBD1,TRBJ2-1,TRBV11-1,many,TGTGCCAGCAGCTTAAGCCCGGGACAGGGGACCTACAATGAGCAGTTCTTC,CASSLSPGQGTYNEQFF
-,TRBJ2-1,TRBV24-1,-,TGTGCCACCAGTGATTTGAGGCTAGGAGGTAATGAGCAGTTCTTC,CATSDLRLGGNEQFF
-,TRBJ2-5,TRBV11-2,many,TGTGCCAGCACTAGGCGGCTTAGCGAGCACTTCGAAGAGACCCAGTACTTC,CASTRRLSEHFEETQYF
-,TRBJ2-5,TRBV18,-,TGTGCCAGCTCACCACGGTCGTTACAAGAGACCCAGTACTTC,CASSPRSLQETQYF
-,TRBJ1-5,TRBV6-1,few,TGTGCCAGCAGTAGGGACGGAGCTAGCAATCAGCCCCAGCATTTT,CASSRDGASNQPQHF
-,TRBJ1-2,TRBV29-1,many,TGCAGCGTTGAAGTGGCAGCTTACTATGGCTACACCTTC,CSVEVAAYYGYTF
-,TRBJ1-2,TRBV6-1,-,TGTGCCGGGGGTCTACCTGGCTACACCTTC,CAGGLPGYTF
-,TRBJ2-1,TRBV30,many,TGTGCCTGGAGTGTACGCAGGGCCTACAATGAGCAGTTCTTC,CAWSVRRAYNEQFF
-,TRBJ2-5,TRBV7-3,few,TGTGCCAGCAGCTTAACGGGAGGAGAGGAGACCCAGTACTTC,CASSLTGGEETQYF
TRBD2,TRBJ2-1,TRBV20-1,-,TGCAGTGCTAGAGATCCGGCTAGCGGGGGACAATACAATGAGCAGTTCTTC,CSARDPASGGQYNEQFF